Below are 9 T cell receptor beta chains sequenced from a single sample in a study of breast tumors, draining lymph nodes, adjacent tissues. MiXCR was run by TCRdb on the multiplex PCR reads, yielding one entry per CDR3 protein. The repertoire holds roughly 14,000 distinct CDR3 sequences, with around 54% as singletons. The specimen was tumor-adjacent breast tissue. These receptors all come from a female donor with breast cancer. Some clones in this sample may be carry-over from other donors' samples.

The chain is built from TRBV4-1 and TRBJ1-2; D uncertain. The CDR3 consists of 14 residues. Germline lookup yields CDR1 MGHRA and CDR2 YSYEKL. Trimming took 0 bases from V and 4 from J, leaving 9 bases between them. CDR3 DNA sequence: TGCGCCAGCAGCCAAGAATCGGGTACCTATGGCTACACCTTC. As protein: CASSQESGTYGYTF.

This clonotype was picked up many times. The chain employs TRBV6-6 and TRBJ2-2; 8 bases are a match to TRBD1. Germline V gene lookup returns CDR1 MNHNY and CDR2 SVGAGI (reference sequence). This CDR3 is 14 amino acids long. Trimming took 5 bases from V and 1 from J; bases not matched to a gene: 0. The CDR3 DNA sequence: TGTGCCAGCAGTGGGACAGGGAACACCGGGGAGCTGTTTTTT. Amino acid sequence: CASSGTGNTGELFF.

This clonotype was counted between two and nine times. The genes are TRBV4-3 and TRBJ2-2; the D call may be TRBD1 or TRBD2 (5 bases each). V lost 5 bases to trimming and J lost 6 bases, with 19 bases between them. Germline lookup yields CDR1 LGHNA and CDR2 YSLEER. The CDR3 is 16 residues long. In DNA form, the CDR3 reads TGCGCCAGCAGCTCTAGGCCGGGACCACAATCCGGGGAGCTGTTTTTT. Protein product: CASSSRPGPQSGELFF.

This clonotype is termed medium-sized. V is TRBV20-1 and J is TRBJ2-3; TRBD2 agrees at 13 bases. The CDR3 extends over 16 amino acids. Germline V gene data show CDR1 as DFQATT and CDR2 as SNEGSKA (reference sequence). Losses at the gene ends were 0 bases for V and 6 bases for J; bases not matched to a gene: 6. The CDR3 sequence: CSAREIVTSGRDTQYF. CDR3 DNA sequence: TGCAGTGCTAGAGAAATAGTGACTAGCGGGAGGGATACGCAGTATTTT.

The chain's CDR3 is CASSLAQGPCEQYF. CDR3 nucleotides: TGTGCCAGCAGCTTAGCCCAGGGTCCCTGCGAGCAGTACTTC. The chain joins TRBV7-3 to TRBJ2-7; D might be TRBD1 (5 bases). The germline V gene encodes CDR1 SGHTA and CDR2 FQGTGA. This CDR3 spans 14 amino acids. V lost 2 bases and J lost 6, with 14 bases in between.

The chain has TRBV20-1 and TRBJ2-1, with D uncertain. CDR3 length: 15 amino acids. Germline values: CDR1 DFQATT, CDR2 SNEGSKA (reference sequence). The CDR3 spells CSPPPPLGSYNEQFF. DNA of the CDR3: TGCAGCCCTCCGCCGCCCCTCGGCTCCTACAATGAGCAGTTCTTC.

This clonotype appeared many times. The chain employs TRBV5-1 and TRBJ2-7; D is possibly TRBD2 (6 bases). Per the germline V gene, CDR1 is SGHRS and CDR2 is YFSETQ. Trimming took off 0 bases at V and 5 bases at J, with 15 bases between the two ends. CDR3 length: 15 residues. CDR3 DNA: TGCGCCAGCAGCTTGGTGGGCGGGATAGACGACGAGCAGTACTTC. As protein: CASSLVGGIDDEQYF.

This clonotype has a handful of counts. The chain employs TRBV20-1 and TRBJ2-7, with a weak D call TRBD2 (6 bases). V lost 3 bases and J 5 bases, leaving 20 bases between the germline ends. The CDR3 sequence is 15 residues long. Germline CDR1 and CDR2: DFQATT and SNEGSKA (reference sequence). CDR3 sequence: CSARPGTLEADEQYF. The CDR3 nucleotides are TGCAGTGCTAGGCCAGGGACTTTAGAAGCGGACGAGCAGTACTTC.

The chain combines TRBV20-1 with TRBJ2-3, with D possibly matching TRBD2 (5 bases). Per the germline V gene, CDR1 is DFQATT and CDR2 is SNEGSKA (reference sequence). V was cut by 3 bases and J by 0 bases, with 13 bases left in between. CDR3 length: 15 residues. The CDR3 loop is CSARVRGRSTDTQYF. The CDR3 DNA reads TGCAGTGCTAGGGTCCGCGGGCGTAGCACAGATACGCAGTATTTT.